Listed below are T cell receptor beta chains from one sample, sequenced in a study of T cell responses to AZD1222 COVID-19 vaccine. Data came from immunoSEQ multiplex PCR; TCRdb stores just in-frame clones and leaves some out. The repertoire holds approximately 120,000 clones, with roughly nine tenths as singletons. The starting material was peripheral blood, obtained on day 0 of AZD1222 vaccination. These receptors originate from an adult in good health. The CDR3 runs from the conserved cysteine through the conserved F or W.

v_gene	CDR3aa
TRBV12-3/TRBV12-4	CASSSLQGAEAFF
TRBV5-6	CASSYSVGGRNYGYTF
TRBV30	CAWSNTGELFF
TRBV29-1	CSVRDRGGVDYGYTF
TRBV19	CASSIFTGISNQPQHF
TRBV5-4	CASRPEPGGPLHF
TRBV19	CASSIGGLRGRNQPQHF
TRBV18	CASSPGADLGYGYTF
TRBV2	CASTADRDAAVYGYTF
TRBV19	CASSIIATNEKLFF
TRBV7-9	CASSTGTGGPYEQYF
TRBV5-4	CASSLRDSTDTQYF
TRBV3-1/TRBV3-2	CASSQEVRTDTQYF
TRBV6-5	CASSLVSGSNQPQHF
TRBV7-8	CASSLDAGEGNTEAFF
TRBV5-1	CASSLVLGGGKTEAFF
TRBV18	CASSPVQGKQPQHF
TRBV6-1	CASSEGQGRGYTF
TRBV7-2	CASSWFGEQYF
TRBV2	CASSPRGIRGQPQHF
TRBV6-2/TRBV6-3	CASSWGQGFFNTEAFF
TRBV6-5	CASIPQTGATGELFF
TRBV9	CASSPQSPVVYSGNTIYF
TRBV27	CASSRITGGRSRNSPLHF
TRBV2	CATRERDYGYTF
TRBV7-9	CASSLDPSLGAFF
TRBV7-9	CASSFPGSQGTQYF
TRBV3-1/TRBV3-2	CASSQDRGSYNSPLHF
TRBV5-1	CASRRTGGNYEQYF
TRBV18	CASSATPGRSSYEQYF
TRBV5-1	CASSLVEDRMNTEAFF
TRBV19	CASSIRRGSNRQPQHF
TRBV24-1	CATSDQRTGSETGELFF
TRBV18	CASSLNPVEVAFF
TRBV18	CASSTGQDNEQFF
TRBV4-1	CASSQDRQGAYGYTF
TRBV7-2	CASSSAGLHIQQYF
TRBV14	CASSQAGSSGNTIYF
TRBV18	CASSHQPLAGVSDTQYF
TRBV9	CASSLGQGINEKLFF
TRBV30	CAWKRTEAFF
TRBV29-1	CSVVGSANTEAFF
TRBV9	CASSVEAIGNTIYF
TRBV11-3	CASSFDLSDTQYF
TRBV10-3	CAISERTGDGQPQHF
TRBV28	CASSTAGTGSYGYTF
TRBV2	CASGDSYEQYF
TRBV15	CATSSARTASTDTQYF